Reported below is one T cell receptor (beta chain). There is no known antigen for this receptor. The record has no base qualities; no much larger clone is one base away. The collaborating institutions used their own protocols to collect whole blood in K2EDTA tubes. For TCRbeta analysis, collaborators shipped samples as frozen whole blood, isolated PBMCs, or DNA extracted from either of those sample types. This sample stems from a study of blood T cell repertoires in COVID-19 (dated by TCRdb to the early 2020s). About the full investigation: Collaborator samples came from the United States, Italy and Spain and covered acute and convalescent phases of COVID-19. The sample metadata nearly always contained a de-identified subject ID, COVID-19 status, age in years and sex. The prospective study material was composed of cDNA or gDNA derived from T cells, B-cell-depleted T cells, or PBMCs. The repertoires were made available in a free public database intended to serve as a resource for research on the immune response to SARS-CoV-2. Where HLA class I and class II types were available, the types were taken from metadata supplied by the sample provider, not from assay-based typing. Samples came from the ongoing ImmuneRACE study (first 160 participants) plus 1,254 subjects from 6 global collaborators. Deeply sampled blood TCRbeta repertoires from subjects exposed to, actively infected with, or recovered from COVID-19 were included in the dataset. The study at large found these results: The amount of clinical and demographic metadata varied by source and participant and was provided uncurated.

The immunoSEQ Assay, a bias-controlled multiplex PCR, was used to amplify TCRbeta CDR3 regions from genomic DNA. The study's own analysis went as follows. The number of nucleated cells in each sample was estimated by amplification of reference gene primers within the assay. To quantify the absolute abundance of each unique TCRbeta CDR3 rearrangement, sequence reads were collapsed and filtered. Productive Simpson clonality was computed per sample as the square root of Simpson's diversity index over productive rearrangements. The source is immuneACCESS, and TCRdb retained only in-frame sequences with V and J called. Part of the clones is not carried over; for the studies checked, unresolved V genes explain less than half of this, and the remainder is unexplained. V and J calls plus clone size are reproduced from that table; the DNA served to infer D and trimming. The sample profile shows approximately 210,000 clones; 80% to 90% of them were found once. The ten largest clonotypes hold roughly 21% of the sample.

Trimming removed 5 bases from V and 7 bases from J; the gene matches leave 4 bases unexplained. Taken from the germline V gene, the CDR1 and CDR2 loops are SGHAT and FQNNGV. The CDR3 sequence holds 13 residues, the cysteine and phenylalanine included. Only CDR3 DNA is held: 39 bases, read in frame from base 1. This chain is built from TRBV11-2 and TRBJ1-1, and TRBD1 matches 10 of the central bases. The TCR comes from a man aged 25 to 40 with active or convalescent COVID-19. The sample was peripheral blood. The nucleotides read TGTGCCAGCAGCAGAGGGACAGGGGTTGAAGCTTTCTTT. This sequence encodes CASSRGTGVEAFF.